This T cell receptor beta chain stems from a study of OX40 agonist ivuxolimab in advanced cancers. About the investigation overall: Ivuxolimab, which targeted the costimulatory receptor OX40 (CD134), was an agonistic, fully human IgG2 monoclonal antibody. Peripheral TCRbeta sequencing was intended to test whether TCR sequence diversity was altered and clonal T-cell expansion was caused by ivuxolimab. The paper reports the monotherapy dose-escalation portion (N of about 47 patients) of the phase I ivuxolimab trial. Intravenous ivuxolimab was administered to patients every 2 weeks at six dose levels: 0.01, 0.1, 0.3, 1.5, 3 and 10 mg/kg. Of the approximately 50 dose-escalation patients, hepatocellular carcinoma was present in approximately 20, melanoma in around 15, renal cell carcinoma in 9 and head and neck cancer in 9. Partial responses occurred in three dose-escalation patients, of whom one had hepatocellular carcinoma and two had cutaneous melanoma. In the dose-escalation cohort, around four fifths of patients were male, and the mean age was roughly 60 years with a range of roughly 20 to 85. Prior anti-PD-1, anti-PD-L1 or anti-CTLA-4 therapy was permitted, and checkpoint inhibitors had been received by more than 35% of dose-escalation patients.

In the case of this clone: Its recognized antigen is unknown. Qualities for individual bases were not recorded, and no much larger clone is one base off.

Paper-wide results and their limitations: In the 0.1-3.0 mg/kg groups, partial responders were among the patients with the lowest normalized peripheral clonal expansion, particularly in CD8+ T cells. After ivuxolimab, CD8+ T cells had more expanded clones than CD4+ T cells on average. Which antigens the clonally expanded peripheral T cells were specific for was not determined. At doses from 0.1 to 3.0 mg/kg, clonal expansion was seen in both CD4+ and CD8+ blood T cells between baseline and week 6. Low levels of normalized T-cell clonal expansion were also seen in some nonresponding patients.

V ends up 4 bases short and J 7 bases short, with an unmatched junction base count of 13. In the germline V gene, CDR1 corresponds to SGHDT and CDR2 to YYEEEE. From cysteine to phenylalanine, the CDR3 is 15 amino acids long. Only the CDR3 DNA is retained, 45 bases long and in frame from the first base. The trial excluded patients who had a history of autoimmune disease or were on systemic immunosuppression. Peripheral blood for TCR sequencing was collected from all dose cohorts at baseline, on cycle 4 day 1, and on cycle 7 day 1. The samples were taken from a phase I, first-in-human, multicenter, open-label dose-escalation trial of ivuxolimab. Adults with locally advanced or metastatic head and neck squamous cell, hepatocellular, melanoma or renal cell carcinoma were enrolled in the trial. CD4+ and CD8+ T cells were sorted separately from peripheral blood before TCR sequencing. For sequencing of the TCRbeta CDR3 region, genomic DNA was extracted from the sorted cells. TCRbeta CDR3 regions were sequenced using the immunoSEQ Assay. TCRdb re-hosts the immuneACCESS table, in-frame sequences only. Its copies lack some clones; in the studies checked, an unresolved V gene accounts for under half of them, and the cause for the rest is not known. Within this sample are more than 20,000 clones, with roughly 77% of them counted one time only. In total, the top ten clones hold around 31% of the sample.

The chain is made from TRBV5-6 and TRBJ2-7; the junction holds 8 bases that match TRBD2. Sequencing was performed on CD4+ or CD8+ T cells sorted from blood, taken in a trial of the OX40 agonist ivuxolimab. This receptor was obtained from an adult with an advanced solid tumor such as melanoma, head and neck, liver or kidney cancer. The bases read TGTGCCAGCAGCACTTCCCGCGGGGGGCTTTATGAGCAGTACTTC. Its protein is CASSTSRGGLYEQYF.